The 4 T cell receptor gamma chains in this list originate from one sample, sequenced in a study of human gamma delta and Vdelta1 T cells. TCRdb re-processed the PCR reads using CATT. The sample yields some 2,900 gamma-chain clones, roughly 5.4% seen once. Sequenced material: naive CD27+ Vdelta1 gamma-delta T cells from blood. The receptors come from a human donor in good health.

With respect to this clone: TCRdb records a much larger clone's protein for this DNA, with a difference at residue 4 that likely arises from a read error; the protein given is the translation of the DNA. The assigned J gene is TRGJ1 or TRGJ2, but the V gene is uncalled. The CDR3 runs to 12 residues. For the CDR3, the DNA is TGTGCCACCTTTGGAACGTATTATAAGAAACTCTTT. Its protein product is CATFGTYYKKLF.

V usage is TRGV3 and J usage is TRGJ1 or TRGJ2. The trim removed 0 bases at V and 8 bases at J, leaving 4 bases unmatched. The CDR3 covers 12 residues. CDR1 VTNTFY and CDR2 YDVSTARD come from the germline V gene (reference sequence). The CDR3 protein is CATWDRKNKKLF. For the CDR3, the DNA is TGTGCCACCTGGGACAGGAAAAATAAGAAACTCTTT.

This clone was counted between two and nine times. The translation of this DNA and the TCRdb protein of a much larger clone differ at residue 3, probably owing to a read error; the protein shown here is translated from the DNA. J is TRGJ1 or TRGJ2 and V is TRGV9. CDR3 length equals 13 residues. Germline V gene lookup returns CDR1 GITISATS and CDR2 ISYDGTV (reference sequence). The CDR3 reads CAWWEVLLGKKLF. As DNA, the CDR3 is TGTGCCTGGTGGGAGGTGCTTTTGGGTAAGAAACTCTTT.

A word on this clone: The junction does not match germline at one end; this may be a read error. This chain uses TRGV1 with TRGJ1 or TRGJ2. TRGV1 is an ORF, and what it does is uncertain. This CDR3 spans 13 amino acids. CDR3 region: CASWESHYYKKLF. CDR3 DNA sequence: TGTGCCTCCTGGGAGTCCCATTATTATAAGAAACTCTTT.